This T cell receptor beta chain was observed in a study of cytomegalovirus exposure and HLA in healthy donors. Points from the study as a whole: 87-base-pair reads could not separate some V segments, including TRBV6-2 and TRBV6-3. Sequencing likely produced, as an artifact, a cluster of highly shared sequence variants.

PCR primers comprised 60 Vbeta and 13 Jbeta primers. Libraries were prepared by immunoSEQ multiplex PCR; TCRdb keeps only in-frame clonotypes and omits some of them. The sample lists about 140,000 clones, around 59% occurring once. V was clipped by 4 bases and J by 1 base, with 10 bases between them. Germline CDR1 ENHRY, CDR2 SYGVKD. This CDR3 has 14 amino acids. In the case of this clone: The antigen is undetermined.

The chain employs TRBV10-3 and TRBJ1-2; no definite D call. The sequencing input was PBMCs. The clonotype originates from a male donor in good health and CMV-seronegative. CDR3 coding DNA: TGTGCCATCAGTGTCGGGGTTCGTAACTATGGCTACACCTTC. Residues: CAISVGVRNYGYTF.